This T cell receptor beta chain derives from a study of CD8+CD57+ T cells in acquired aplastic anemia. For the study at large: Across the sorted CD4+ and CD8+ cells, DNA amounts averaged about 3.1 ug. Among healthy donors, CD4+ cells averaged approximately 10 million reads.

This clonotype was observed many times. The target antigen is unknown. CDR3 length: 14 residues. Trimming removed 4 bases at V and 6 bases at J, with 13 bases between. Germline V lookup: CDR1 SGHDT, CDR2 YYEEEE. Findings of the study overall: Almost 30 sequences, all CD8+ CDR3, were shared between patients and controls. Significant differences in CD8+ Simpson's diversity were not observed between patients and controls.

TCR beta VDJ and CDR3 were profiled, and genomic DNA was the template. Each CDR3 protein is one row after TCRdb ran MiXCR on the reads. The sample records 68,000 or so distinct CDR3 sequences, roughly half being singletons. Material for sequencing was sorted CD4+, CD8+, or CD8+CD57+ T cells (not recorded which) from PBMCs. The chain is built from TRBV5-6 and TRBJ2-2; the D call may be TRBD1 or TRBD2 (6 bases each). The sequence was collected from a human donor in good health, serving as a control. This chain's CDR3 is CASSPGASSGELFF. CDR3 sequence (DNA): TGTGCCAGCAGCCCGGGGGCTAGTTCCGGGGAGCTGTTTTTT.